What follows are 28 T cell receptor beta chains derived from one specimen sequenced in a study of regulatory T cells. Whole-study results and caveats: In CD3G-deficient patients, conventional CD4+ T cells were enriched for hydrophobic CDR3 residues at positions 6 and 7.

Their antigens are not known. Amplification used 52 TRBV primers and 13 TRBJ primers. The method was immunoSEQ multiplex PCR; TCRdb's version includes in-frame clones alone and lacks a portion of them. Of about 23,000 clones detected, around nine tenths appear once; the ten largest clones hold 1.3%. The sequencing sample was made of conventional CD4+ T cells sorted from blood. These receptors were taken from a child aged 10-17 years with CD3G deficiency.

The rearrangement uses TRBV28 and TRBJ2-2; D ambiguous. The germline gives CDR1 MDHEN, CDR2 SYDVKM. V gave up 3 bases and J gave up 7 bases, with 6 bases separating them. The CDR3 consists of 12 residues. The CDR3 reads CASSLGGGELFF. The CDR3 DNA sequence: TGTGCCAGCAGTTTGGGCGGCGGGGAGCTGTTTTTT.

The genes are TRBV10-3 and TRBJ1-1, with D possibly being TRBD1 (6 bases). Between the trimmed V and J ends, which lost 11 bases and 0 bases, there was a span of 13 bases. The CDR3 length is 13 residues. Germline lookup yields CDR1 ENHRY and CDR2 SYGVKD. CDR3 amino acids: CAAKQGLNTEAFF. The CDR3 bases are TGTGCCGCAAAACAGGGCTTGAACACTGAAGCTTTCTTT.

J is TRBJ2-7 and V is TRBV28; D tentatively fits TRBD1 or TRBD2 (6 bases each). This CDR3 has 15 amino acids. CDR1 is MDHEN, CDR2 SYDVKM, per germline. Between the trimmed V and J ends, which lost 1 base and 2 bases, there was a span of 12 bases. The CDR3 reads CASSLSGGLTYEQYF. DNA of the CDR3: TGTGCCAGCAGTTTATCCGGGGGCTTAACCTACGAGCAGTACTTC.

This chain uses TRBV7-8 with TRBJ2-2; 8 bases match TRBD1. Trimming removed 6 bases from V and 6 bases from J; junction bases left unmatched: 3. Germline assignment: CDR1 SGHVS and CDR2 FQNEAQ. This CDR3 comprises 13 residues. The CDR3 DNA follows: TGTGCCAGCAGAAAACAGGGGGCCGGGGAGCTGTTTTTT. Protein product: CASRKQGAGELFF.

As to this clone: Other DNA sequences in this specimen translate into the identical CDR3. V and J are TRBV19 and TRBJ2-1; unclear D gene. The CDR3 loop spans 11 amino acids. CDR1 is LNHDA and CDR2 is SQIVND in the germline V gene (reference sequence). V lost 4 bases, J lost 10 bases, and 8 bases lay in between. CDR3 DNA sequence: TGTGCCAGTAGTAATGGACGGGAGCAGTTCTTC. Translating it yields CASSNGREQFF.

The rearrangement joins TRBV5-1 to TRBJ2-2; TRBD1 matches 9 bases. V lost 4 bases to trimming and J lost 5 bases; unmatched junction nucleotides: 3. The CDR3 is 14 residues long. Germline loops: CDR1 SGHRS, CDR2 YFSETQ. The CDR3 nucleotides read TGCGCCAGCAGCACCGGGACAGGGACCGGGGAGCTGTTTTTT. Its translation: CASSTGTGTGELFF.

The gene calls are TRBV7-9 and TRBJ2-3, with 9 positions matching TRBD2. Per the germline V gene, CDR1 is SEHNR and CDR2 is FQNEAQ (reference sequence). J lost 11 bases, V lost 5 bases, and 11 bases had no gene match. This CDR3 comprises 14 residues. CDR3: CASSPQGSGSMQYF. CDR3 nucleotides: TGTGCCAGCAGCCCCCAGGGTAGCGGGAGTATGCAGTATTTT.

The J gene is TRBJ2-2, the V gene TRBV5-1; D remains ambiguous. Germline-derived CDR1 and CDR2 are SGHRS and YFSETQ. V lost 5 bases to trimming and J lost 8 bases, with 10 bases between them. The CDR3 is made up of 12 amino acids. CDR3 in amino acids: CASRTGRGELFF. CDR3 coding DNA: TGCGCCAGCAGGACGGGCCGGGGGGAGCTGTTTTTT.

The V call is TRBV30, the J call TRBJ2-1, with a tentative D call TRBD1 (6 bases). Germline CDR1 is GTSNPN and CDR2 is SVGIG (reference sequence). This CDR3 comprises 13 residues. Trimming stripped 2 bases from V and 10 bases from J, with 15 bases between. CDR3 sequence reads: CAWSPLQGREQFF. CDR3 sequence (DNA): TGTGCCTGGAGTCCCCTACAGGGTCGGGAGCAGTTCTTC.

The chain recombines TRBV11-2 with TRBJ2-7; D unclear. V was cut by 1 base and J by 0 bases, with 7 bases left in between. The germline V gene encodes CDR1 SGHAT and CDR2 FQNNGV. This CDR3 region has 14 residues. CDR3 bases: TGTGCCAGCAGCTTAGCGGTCTCCTCCTACGAGCAGTACTTC. It translates to CASSLAVSSYEQYF.

This chain connects TRBV28 to TRBJ2-7; 11 bases are a match to TRBD2. Germline V gene data show CDR1 as MDHEN and CDR2 as SYDVKM. The CDR3 totals 14 residues. V shed 4 bases, J shed 3 bases, and the junction held 2 bases outside the gene matches. This CDR3 reads CASSSGLAVYEQYF. DNA for the CDR3: TGTGCCAGCAGTTCGGGACTAGCGGTCTACGAGCAGTACTTC.

This chain links TRBV6-1 with TRBJ2-5; D is uncertain. The V end was cut by 5 bases, the J end by 0 bases, with 7 bases between. Germline V gives CDR1 MNHNS, CDR2 SASEGT. This CDR3 region has 13 residues. CDR3 residues: CASSRTYQETQYF. The CDR3 DNA sequence: TGTGCCAGCAGTCGGACGTACCAAGAGACCCAGTACTTC.

The rearrangement joins TRBV28 to TRBJ2-4; D is perhaps TRBD2 (6 bases). Germline loops: CDR1 MDHEN, CDR2 SYDVKM. The V end lost 4 bases, the J end lost 7 bases, and 14 bases lay between the germline ends. The CDR3 sequence is 14 residues long. The CDR3 here is CASSSTTGGNIQYF. The CDR3 region has the DNA TGTGCCAGCAGTTCTACCACAGGAGGGAACATTCAGTACTTC.

This sequence joins TRBV5-1 and TRBJ2-5; 7 bases fit TRBD1. The junction had 4 bases not matched to a gene; V was cut back by 4 bases and J by 1 base. The CDR3 covers 14 residues. The germline V gene has CDR1 SGHRS and CDR2 YFSETQ. CDR3 DNA: TGCGCCAGCAGCCCGGGACAGACCCAAGAGACCCAGTACTTC. Amino acid sequence: CASSPGQTQETQYF. Filled out from reference TRBV5-1 and TRBJ2-5, the complete variable domain reads KAGVTQTPRYLIKTRGQQVTLSCSPISGHRSVSWYQQTPGQGLQFLFEYFSETQRNKGNFPGRFSGRQFSNSRSEMNVSTLELGDSALYLCASSPGQTQETQYFGPGTRLLVL.

This sequence joins TRBV5-1 and TRBJ1-2, with D maybe TRBD1 (5 bases). CDR1 SGHRS and CDR2 YFSETQ come from the germline V gene. V gave up 1 base and J gave up 3 bases, with 7 bases separating them. The CDR3 is 13 residues long. Here the CDR3 DNA reads TGCGCCAGCAGCTTGCGGGGGGACTATGGCTACACCTTC. Translated: CASSLRGDYGYTF.

The gene calls are TRBV7-9 and TRBJ1-1; D is uncertain. Germline CDR1 and CDR2: SEHNR and FQNEAQ (reference sequence). The V end lost 4 bases, the J end lost 3 bases, and 9 bases lay between the germline ends. The CDR3 totals 13 residues. This CDR3 is CASSYYGDTEAFF. The CDR3 region has the DNA TGTGCCAGCAGCTATTACGGGGACACTGAAGCTTTCTTT.

This chain links TRBV28 with TRBJ1-5, with D possibly matching TRBD1 (6 bases). The CDR3 is made up of 15 amino acids. V dropped 6 bases and J dropped 4 bases, with 16 bases sitting between them. The germline gives CDR1 MDHEN, CDR2 SYDVKM. Here the CDR3 reads CASSLGGAHNQPQHF. The CDR3 bases are TGTGCCAGCAGCCTCGGGGGGGCCCATAATCAGCCCCAGCATTTT.

The chain combines TRBV19 with TRBJ2-6, with D possibly matching TRBD1 (5 bases). The V end lost 3 bases, the J end lost 2 bases, and 8 bases lay between the germline ends. The CDR3 spans 15 residues. In germline, CDR1 is LNHDA, CDR2 SQIVND (reference sequence). The CDR3, as DNA: TGTGCCAGTAGTATGTTAGGGGCTGGGGCCAACGTCCTGACTTTC. This encodes CASSMLGAGANVLTF.

J is TRBJ1-1 and V is TRBV5-1; D uncertain. Germline CDR1 SGHRS, CDR2 YFSETQ. The CDR3 length is 16 residues. The germline V and J ends were trimmed by 0 bases and 2 bases, with 14 bases remaining between them. CDR3 amino acids: CASSLGSGKTNTEAFF. The CDR3 DNA follows: TGCGCCAGCAGCTTGGGGTCAGGAAAGACTAACACTGAAGCTTTCTTT.

The chain joins TRBV6-1 to TRBJ2-6, with D uncertain. This CDR3 is 14 amino acids long. Germline V gives CDR1 MNHNS, CDR2 SASEGT. The V end was cut by 2 bases, the J end by 2 bases, with 4 bases between. The CDR3, as DNA: TGTGCCAGCAGTGAACCCCCTGGGGCCAACGTCCTGACTTTC. Protein sequence: CASSEPPGANVLTF.

This clone came up a few times. The chain carries TRBV28 and TRBJ2-1; TRBD1 matches at 11 bases. Germline V gives CDR1 MDHEN, CDR2 SYDVKM. V lost 2 bases and J lost 8; bases outside the gene matches: 5. The CDR3 has 15 residues. CDR3 bases: TGTGCCAGCAGTTTAAGGACAGGGGGCGGTTATGAGCAGTTCTTC. It translates to CASSLRTGGGYEQFF.

This clone was detected once. CDR3 in DNA: TGTGCCAGCAGCGAAATACAGGGTTTGTTAGCGGGAGTAGATACGCAGTATTTT. This translates into CASSEIQGLLAGVDTQYF. The chain joins TRBV28 to TRBJ2-3, with TRBD2 matching over 9 bases. Germline V lookup: CDR1 MDHEN, CDR2 SYDVKM. CDR3 length: 18 amino acids. V lost 6 bases to trimming and J lost 5 bases; unmatched junction nucleotides: 18.

The chain couples TRBV5-1 to TRBJ2-2; D might be TRBD1 (6 bases). The V gene's germline CDR1 is SGHRS and CDR2 YFSETQ. This CDR3 has 16 amino acids. V was trimmed by 0 bases and J by 1 base, leaving 10 bases between them. In DNA form, the CDR3 reads TGCGCCAGCAGCTTGGGGGGGACAAAGAACACCGGGGAGCTGTTTTTT. Translation: CASSLGGTKNTGELFF.

This sequence joins TRBV28 and TRBJ2-7; possible D gene TRBD1, 6 bases. CDR1 and CDR2 (germline): MDHEN, SYDVKM. This CDR3 spans 14 amino acids. V gave up 4 bases and J gave up 6 bases, with 16 bases separating them. In nucleotides, the CDR3 is TGTGCCAGCAGTTACAGGGTAAAGGGCGGCGAGCAGTACTTC. It codes for CASSYRVKGGEQYF.

The chain is built from TRBV5-1 and TRBJ2-1; 10 nucleotides match TRBD2. V lost 3 bases, J lost 8 bases, and 11 bases stayed unmatched. From germline, CDR1 is SGHRS and CDR2 YFSETQ. This CDR3 is built from 16 residues. The CDR3 DNA reads TGCGCCAGCAGCTCTGGGGCGCTAGCGGGAGTCCATGAGCAGTTCTTC. It encodes CASSSGALAGVHEQFF.

This clone has just a few counts. The chain links TRBV7-8 to TRBJ2-1; D remains ambiguous. Germline assignment: CDR1 SGHVS and CDR2 FQNEAQ. The CDR3 totals 14 residues. The germline V and J ends were trimmed by 5 bases and 8 bases, with 16 bases remaining between them. The CDR3: CASSASRVGHEQFF. The CDR3 bases are TGTGCCAGCAGCGCCTCTCGGGTCGGTCATGAGCAGTTCTTC.

The chain uses TRBV10-3 and TRBJ2-7; D is undetermined. This CDR3 region has 15 residues. Trimming took off 3 bases at V and 4 bases at J, with 16 bases between the two ends. The germline CDR1 and CDR2 sequences are ENHRY and SYGVKD. The CDR3 nucleotides read TGTGCCATCAGTGAAGGGCCCCCGGAAACGTACGAGCAGTACTTC. Amino acids: CAISEGPPETYEQYF.

This clone turned up a few times. V is TRBV28 and J is TRBJ2-7; 8 bases line up with TRBD2. Germline loops: CDR1 MDHEN, CDR2 SYDVKM. The length of the CDR3 is 15 residues. J was trimmed by 1 base and V by 5 bases; bases with no gene match: 7. As DNA, the CDR3 is TGTGCCAGCAGTGACAGCGGGAGCCTTTCCTACGAGCAGTACTTC. It encodes CASSDSGSLSYEQYF.